This T cell receptor beta chain comes out of a study of control samples from healthy donors and cancer patients. Germline-derived CDR1 and CDR2 are GTSNPN and SVGIG (reference sequence). The CDR3 covers 13 residues. The J segment lost 8 bases and the V segment lost 1 base, leaving 5 bases of the junction unmatched. TCRdb's copy holds only in-frame clones and misses some; the assay was immunoSEQ multiplex PCR. The sample holds about 88,000 clones, approximately 95% seen once. The sequence was obtained from a man aged 18 to 30 in good health. The rearrangement links TRBV30 to TRBJ1-3; 7 bases match TRBD1. Sequenced material: blood. The CDR3 reads CAWSEGARDTIYF. CDR3 in DNA: TGTGCCTGGAGTGAGGGGGCTCGGGACACCATATATTTT.